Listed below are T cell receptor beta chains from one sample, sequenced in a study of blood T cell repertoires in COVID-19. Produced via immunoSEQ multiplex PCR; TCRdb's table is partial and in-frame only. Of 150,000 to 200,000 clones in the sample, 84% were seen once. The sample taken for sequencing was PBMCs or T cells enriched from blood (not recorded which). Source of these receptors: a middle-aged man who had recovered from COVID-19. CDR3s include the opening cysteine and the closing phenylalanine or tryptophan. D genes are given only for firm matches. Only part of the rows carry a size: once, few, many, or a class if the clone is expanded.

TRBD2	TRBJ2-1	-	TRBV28	TGTGCCAGCACTGACCTAGCGGGGGGGCGGAATGAGCAGTTCTTC	CASTDLAGGRNEQFF
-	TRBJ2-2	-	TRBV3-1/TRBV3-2	TGTGCCAGCAGCGAGAAGTACACCGGGGAGCTGTTTTTT	CASSEKYTGELFF
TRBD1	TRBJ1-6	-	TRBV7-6	TGTGCCAGCAGCCGGGACAGGGGTAATTCACCCCTCCACTTT	CASSRDRGNSPLHF
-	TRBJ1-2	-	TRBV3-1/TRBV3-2	TGTGCCAGCAAGGTTAGCGGCGTTAACTATGGCTACACCTTC	CASKVSGVNYGYTF
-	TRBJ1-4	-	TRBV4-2	TGTGCCAGCAGCCAAGATCGAGGTACGAGTGAAAAACTGTTTTTT	CASSQDRGTSEKLFF
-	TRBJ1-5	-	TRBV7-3	TGTGCCAGCAGCCTGGACAGCTATAGCAATCAGCCCCAGCATTTT	CASSLDSYSNQPQHF
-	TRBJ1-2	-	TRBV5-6	TGTGCCAGCAGCTTGGGTGGAGGCCTGTGGGGTAACTATGGCTACACCTTC	CASSLGGGLWGNYGYTF
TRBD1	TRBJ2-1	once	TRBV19	TGTGCCAGTAGTATGCGACAGGGGAACAATGAGCAGTTCTTC	CASSMRQGNNEQFF
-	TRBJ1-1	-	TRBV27	TGTGCCAGCAGTCCCGGACAGAGGGGGAACACTGAAGCTTTCTTT	CASSPGQRGNTEAFF
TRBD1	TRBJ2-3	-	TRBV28	TGTGCCAGCAGTTCCAGCCCGGGACAGATACCGGGACGCCTCACAGATACGCAGTATTTT	CASSSSPGQIPGRLTDTQYF
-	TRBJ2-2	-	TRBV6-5	TGTGCCAGCAGTTACTCGGGGACACTGGAGGCCGGGGAGCTGTTTTTT	CASSYSGTLEAGELFF
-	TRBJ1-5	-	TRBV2	TGTGCCAGCATGAGAGACAGGAATCAGCCCCAGCATTTT	CASMRDRNQPQHF
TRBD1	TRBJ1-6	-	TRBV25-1	TGTGCCAGCACCAAAGACAGGGCGGGAAATTCACCCCTCCACTTT	CASTKDRAGNSPLHF
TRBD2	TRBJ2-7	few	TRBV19	TGTGCCAGTAGTATTGGACTAGCCGGCTACGAGCAGTACTTC	CASSIGLAGYEQYF
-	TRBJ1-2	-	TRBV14	TGTGCCAGCAGCCAAGAACTTAACTATGGCTACACCTTC	CASSQELNYGYTF
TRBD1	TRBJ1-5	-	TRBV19	TGTGCCAGTAGTCTTAAGGACAGGCAGAATCAGCCCCAGCATTTT	CASSLKDRQNQPQHF
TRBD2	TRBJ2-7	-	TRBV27	TGTGCCAGCAGTTCAATAAAGCGGGGGGGGTCCTACGAGCAGTACTTC	CASSSIKRGGSYEQYF
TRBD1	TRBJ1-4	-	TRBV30	TGTGCCTGCCGGCCCGGGACAGGGTATGAAAAACTGTTTTTT	CACRPGTGYEKLFF
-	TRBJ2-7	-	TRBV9	TGTGCCAGCAGCATCTCCGCAGGGATCCGGAACGAGCAGTACTTC	CASSISAGIRNEQYF
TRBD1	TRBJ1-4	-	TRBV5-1	TGCGCCAGCAGCTCCGGGACAGGGGTTGAAAAACTGTTTTTT	CASSSGTGVEKLFF
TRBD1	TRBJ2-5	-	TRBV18	TGTGCCAGCTCACCACCGTTGGCAGGGGGCAGGGAGACCCAGTACTTC	CASSPPLAGGRETQYF
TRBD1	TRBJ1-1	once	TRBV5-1	TGCGCCAGCGCAGGGGGTATGAACACTGAAGCTTTCTTT	CASAGGMNTEAFF
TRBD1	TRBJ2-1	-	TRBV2	TGTGCCAGCGGTCGGGACAGGGCGAGCGGGCGAAGGAATGAGCAGTTCTTC	CASGRDRASGRRNEQFF
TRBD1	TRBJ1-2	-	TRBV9	TGTGCCAGCAGCGTAAGGGGACAGGGTCTTGGGCCCTGTTATGGCTACACCTTC	CASSVRGQGLGPCYGYTF
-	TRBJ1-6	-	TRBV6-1	TGTGCCAGCAGTGAACTGGGGGCAGGTAATTCACCCCTCCACTTT	CASSELGAGNSPLHF
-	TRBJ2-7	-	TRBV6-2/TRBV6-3	TGTGCCAGCAGTTACTACGCAGGGATCTACGAGCAGTACTTC	CASSYYAGIYEQYF
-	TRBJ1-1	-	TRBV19	TGTGCCAGTAGCTCCGGCAGGGGCACTGAAGCTTTCTTT	CASSSGRGTEAFF
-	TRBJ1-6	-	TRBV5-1	TGCGCCAGCAGCTTGGGAACGGACACGAGCTCCTATAATTCACCCCTCCACTTT	CASSLGTDTSSYNSPLHF
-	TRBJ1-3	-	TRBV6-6	TGTGCCAGCAGTTACGAAGAGTGGGGAAACACCATATATTTT	CASSYEEWGNTIYF
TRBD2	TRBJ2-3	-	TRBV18	TGTGCCAGCTCACCATCGGGGGGGCCAGATACGCAGTATTTT	CASSPSGGPDTQYF
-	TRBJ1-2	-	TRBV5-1	TGCGCCAGCAGTCTGGACAGTCAGGGTGGCTACACCTTC	CASSLDSQGGYTF
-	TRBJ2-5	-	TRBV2	TGTGCCAGCAGGGGGGACATCGCCTGGACCCAGTACTTC	CASRGDIAWTQYF
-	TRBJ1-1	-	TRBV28	TGTGCCAGCAGTACGGGGATGAACACTGAAGCTTTCTTT	CASSTGMNTEAFF
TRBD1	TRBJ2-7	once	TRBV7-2	TGTGCCAGCAGCTCGGGACAGGCCACCTACGAGCAGTACTTC	CASSSGQATYEQYF
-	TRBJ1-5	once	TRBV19	TGTGCCAGTAGTATTTTAGGACTTCAGAGCAATCAGCCCCAGCATTTT	CASSILGLQSNQPQHF
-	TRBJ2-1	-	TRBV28	TGTGCCAGCAGTTCGGGGGGCCTACGGGACAATGAGCAGTTCTTC	CASSSGGLRDNEQFF
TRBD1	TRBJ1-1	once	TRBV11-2	TGTGCCAGCAGCCCCGGGACAGGGGGCATAGCTGCTTTCTTT	CASSPGTGGIAAFF
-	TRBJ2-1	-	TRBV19	TGTGCCAGTAGCAGCAGGGTGAGCTCCTACAATGAGCAGTTCTTC	CASSSRVSSYNEQFF
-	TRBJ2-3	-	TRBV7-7	TGTGCTAGCAGCCAACGTGGCGGTAGCACAGATACGCAGTATTTT	CASSQRGGSTDTQYF
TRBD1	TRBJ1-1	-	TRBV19	TGTGCCAGTAGTCCAGGGGGCTTGGGCACTGAAGCTTTCTTT	CASSPGGLGTEAFF
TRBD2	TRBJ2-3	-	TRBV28	TGTGCCAGCAGTTTATCTAGCGGGGTAACAGATACGCAGTATTTT	CASSLSSGVTDTQYF
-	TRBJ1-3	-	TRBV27	TGTGCCAGCAGTTTATCGTGGGCGAGCGGAAACACCATATATTTT	CASSLSWASGNTIYF
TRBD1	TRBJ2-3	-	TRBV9	TGTGCCAGCAGCCTACGGGACAGGGCCACAGATACGCAGTATTTT	CASSLRDRATDTQYF
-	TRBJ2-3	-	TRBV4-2	TGTGCCAGCAGCCAAGAAGGAGTAACCACAGATACGCAGTATTTT	CASSQEGVTTDTQYF
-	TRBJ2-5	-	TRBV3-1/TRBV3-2	TGTGCCAGCAGCCGTGTAGAGGAGACCCAGTACTTC	CASSRVEETQYF
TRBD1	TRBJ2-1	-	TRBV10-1	TGCGCCAGCAGCGACCCTCCCGGGACAGGGGTGGGTAATGAGCAGTTCTTC	CASSDPPGTGVGNEQFF
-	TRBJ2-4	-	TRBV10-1	TGCGCCAGCAGTGAGGGGAGCCTAGCCAAAAACATTCAGTACTTC	CASSEGSLAKNIQYF
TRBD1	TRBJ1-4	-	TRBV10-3	TGTGCCATCAGCTCCGGGACAGCAAATGAAAAACTGTTTTTT	CAISSGTANEKLFF
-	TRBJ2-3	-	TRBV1	TGCACCAGCAGCCAAAGCCGGACTAGCGGGGAGGCAGATACGCAGTATTTT	CTSSQSRTSGEADTQYF
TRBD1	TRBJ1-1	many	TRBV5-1	TGCGCCAGCAGCTTGGGGACAGGGCAGGATCTTGAAGCTTTCTTT	CASSLGTGQDLEAFF
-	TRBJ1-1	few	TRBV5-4	TGTGCCAGCAGCTTGGCGGGGAGAGAAGCTTTCTTT	CASSLAGREAFF
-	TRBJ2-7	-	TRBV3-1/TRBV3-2	TGTGCCAGCAGCCTTCAAGTTCCGGGATCCTACGAGCAGTACTTC	CASSLQVPGSYEQYF
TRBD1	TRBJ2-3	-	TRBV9	TGTGCCAGCAGCGCATCCGGGACAGGGGAGAGTATCTATTTT	CASSASGTGESIYF
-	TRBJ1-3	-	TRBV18	TGTGCCAGCTCACCACCGGGGCAGGGGAGAAACACCATATATTTT	CASSPPGQGRNTIYF
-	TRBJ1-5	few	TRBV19	TGTGCCAGTAGGTTTCCGGGGGTTAATCAGCCCCAGCATTTT	CASRFPGVNQPQHF
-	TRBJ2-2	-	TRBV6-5	TGTGCCAGCGACGCCTTCGGAGGGGCCGGGGAGCTGTTTTTT	CASDAFGGAGELFF